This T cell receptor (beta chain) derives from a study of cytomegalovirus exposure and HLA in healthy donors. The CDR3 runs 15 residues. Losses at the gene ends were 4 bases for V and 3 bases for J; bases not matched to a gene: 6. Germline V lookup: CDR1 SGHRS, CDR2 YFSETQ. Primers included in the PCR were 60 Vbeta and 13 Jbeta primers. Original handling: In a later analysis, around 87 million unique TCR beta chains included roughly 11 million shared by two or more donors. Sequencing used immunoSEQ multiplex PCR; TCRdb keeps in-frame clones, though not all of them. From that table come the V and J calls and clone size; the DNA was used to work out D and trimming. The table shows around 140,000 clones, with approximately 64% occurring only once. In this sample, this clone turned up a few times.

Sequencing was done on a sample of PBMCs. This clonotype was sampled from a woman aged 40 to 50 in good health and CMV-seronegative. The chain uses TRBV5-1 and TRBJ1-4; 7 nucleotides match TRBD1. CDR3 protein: CASSVAGGSNEKLFF. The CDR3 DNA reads TGCGCCAGCAGCGTGGCAGGGGGATCTAATGAAAAACTGTTTTTT.